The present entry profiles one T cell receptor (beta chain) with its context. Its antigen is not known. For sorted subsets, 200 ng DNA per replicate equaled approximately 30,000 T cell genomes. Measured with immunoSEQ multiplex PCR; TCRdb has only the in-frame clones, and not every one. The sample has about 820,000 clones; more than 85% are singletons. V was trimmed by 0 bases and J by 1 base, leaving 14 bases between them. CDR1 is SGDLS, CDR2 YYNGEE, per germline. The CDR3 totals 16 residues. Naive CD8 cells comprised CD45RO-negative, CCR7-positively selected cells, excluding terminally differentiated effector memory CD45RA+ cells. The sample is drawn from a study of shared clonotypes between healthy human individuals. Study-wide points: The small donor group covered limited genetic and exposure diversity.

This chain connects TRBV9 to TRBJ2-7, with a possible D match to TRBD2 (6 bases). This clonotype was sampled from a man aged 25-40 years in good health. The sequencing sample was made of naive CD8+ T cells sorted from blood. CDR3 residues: CASSVGPLGGSYEQYF. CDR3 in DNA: TGTGCCAGCAGCGTAGGACCCCTGGGGGGTTCCTACGAGCAGTACTTC.